The clone carrying this TCR beta chain has ten or more counts. This specimen comes from a study of T-cell reconstitution after alpha-beta-depleted transplantation in children. TCRbeta library preparation incorporated unique molecular identifiers. Each CDR3 protein is one row after TCRdb ran MiXCR on the PCR reads. This table holds 95,000 to 120,000 distinct CDR3 sequences, around 6.4% found once. The CDR3 has 14 residues. Germline-derived CDR1 and CDR2 are SEHNR and FQNEAQ (reference sequence). J was trimmed by 5 bases and V by 5 bases; bases with no gene match: 9. The V gene is TRBV7-9, the J gene TRBJ2-7; 7 bases are shared with TRBD1. The clonotype was recovered from a male patient between 2 and 9 years old who had a stem cell transplant for acute lymphoblastic leukemia, so the T cells may come from the graft donor. Here the sequenced sample was PBMCs, mostly from graft donor cells, taken 360 days after TCRalphabeta/CD19-depleted stem cell transplant. The CDR3 region is CASSPPGQRHEQYF. CDR3 coding DNA: TGTGCCAGCAGCCCTCCGGGACAGAGGCACGAGCAGTACTTC.